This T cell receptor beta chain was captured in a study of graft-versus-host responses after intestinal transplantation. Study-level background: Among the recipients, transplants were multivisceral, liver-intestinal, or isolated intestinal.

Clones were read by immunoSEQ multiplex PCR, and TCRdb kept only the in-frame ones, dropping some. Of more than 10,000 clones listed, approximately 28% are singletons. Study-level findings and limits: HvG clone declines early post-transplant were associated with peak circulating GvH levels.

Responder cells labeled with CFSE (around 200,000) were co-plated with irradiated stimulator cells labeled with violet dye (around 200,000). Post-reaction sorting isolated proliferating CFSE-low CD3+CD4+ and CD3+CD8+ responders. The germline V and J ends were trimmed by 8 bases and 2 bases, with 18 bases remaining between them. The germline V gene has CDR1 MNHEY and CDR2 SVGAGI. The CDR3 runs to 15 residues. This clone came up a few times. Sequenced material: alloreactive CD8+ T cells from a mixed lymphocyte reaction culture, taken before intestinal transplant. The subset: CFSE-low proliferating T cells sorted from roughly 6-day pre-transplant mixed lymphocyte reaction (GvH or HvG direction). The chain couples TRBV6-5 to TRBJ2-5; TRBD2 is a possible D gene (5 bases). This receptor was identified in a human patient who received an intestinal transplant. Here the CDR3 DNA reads TGTGCCAGCCCTCGGAAGGGAACGGGGCAAGAGACCCAGTACTTC. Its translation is CASPRKGTGQETQYF.